This T cell receptor (beta chain) was captured in a study of T cell repertoires in cytomegalovirus infection (dated by TCRdb to the late 2010s). The study in broad terms: Recently identified HLA-C-restricted CMV epitopes, whose presentation resists viral immunomodulation, were targeted by peptide stimulations together with well-studied HLA-B-restricted epitopes. The HLA type of each donor mattered for the analysis, because public TCR beta signatures pointed to carriage of CMV infection along with the matching HLA type. What the research found in general, with its limitations: In both this cohort and an independent roughly 400-donor cohort, the cumulative frequency of public TCR beta family members distinguished carriers of CMV infection plus the relevant HLA type. The ex vivo response was dominated by HLA-C-restricted CMV-specific TCR beta clonotypes, which also provided the single most frequent clonotype in two of eight donors.

Sequenced on an Illumina HiSeq 1500. The public sequencing data were trimmed at Q25 with fastp and processed into clonotypes with MiXCR by TCRdb, which kept only in-frame beta chains. Identical CDR3 protein sequences are pooled into one entry, listed with their most common genes and DNA. In all, the sample holds about 480,000 distinct CDR3 sequences, and 30% to 35% of those were seen once. The ten largest clones add up to 17% of the sample. This clonotype was observed at least ten times. The antigen this receptor binds is unknown. The record has no base qualities; no much larger clone is one base away. In the paper's terms, the treatment or condition label means: in vitro stimulation with specific CMV peptide epitopes to enrich CMV-specific T cells. Source: cultured PBMCs, taken from culture after CMV antigen stimulation. The TCR originated in a human donor in good health (CMV status not recorded). Some clones in this sample may be carry-over from other donors' samples.

The CDR3 is CASSLTAGELFF. The DNA is TGTGCCAGTAGCCTCACCGCCGGGGAGCTGTTTTTT. The chain employs TRBV19 and TRBJ2-2, with no confident D gene call. The trim is 6 bases for V and 6 bases for J, with a gap of 8 bases between the germline ends. Per the germline V gene (reference sequence), LNHDA is the CDR1 and SQIVND is the CDR2. The CDR3 starts with the cysteine, ends with the phenylalanine, and has 12 residues. The DNA shown is the 36-base CDR3, in frame from base 1.